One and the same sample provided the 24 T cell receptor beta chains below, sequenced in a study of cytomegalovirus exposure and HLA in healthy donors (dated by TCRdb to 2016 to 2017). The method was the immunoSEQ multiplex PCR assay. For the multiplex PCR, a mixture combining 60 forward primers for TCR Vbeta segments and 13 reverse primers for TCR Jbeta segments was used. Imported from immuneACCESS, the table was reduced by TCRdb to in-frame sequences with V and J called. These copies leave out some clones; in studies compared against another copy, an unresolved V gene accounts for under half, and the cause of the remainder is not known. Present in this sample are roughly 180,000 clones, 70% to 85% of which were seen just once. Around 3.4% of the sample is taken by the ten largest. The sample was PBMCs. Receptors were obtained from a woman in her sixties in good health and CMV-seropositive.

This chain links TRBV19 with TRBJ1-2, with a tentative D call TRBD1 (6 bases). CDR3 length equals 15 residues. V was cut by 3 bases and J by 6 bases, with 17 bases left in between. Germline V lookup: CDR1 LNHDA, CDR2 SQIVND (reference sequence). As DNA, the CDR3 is TGTGCCAGTAGTATCACCAGGACAGAATTGCATGGCTACACCTTC. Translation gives CASSITRTELHGYTF.

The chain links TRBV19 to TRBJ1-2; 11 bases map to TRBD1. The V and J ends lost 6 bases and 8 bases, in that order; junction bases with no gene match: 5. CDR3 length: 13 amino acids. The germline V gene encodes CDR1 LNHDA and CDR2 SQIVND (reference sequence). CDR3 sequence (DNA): TGTGCCAGTAGGGACAGGGGGCGGCGAGGCTACACCTTC. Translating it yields CASRDRGRRGYTF.

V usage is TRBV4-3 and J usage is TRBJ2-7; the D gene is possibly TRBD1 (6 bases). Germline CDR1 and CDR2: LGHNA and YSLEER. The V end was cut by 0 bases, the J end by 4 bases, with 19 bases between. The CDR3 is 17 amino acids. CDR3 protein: CASSQDGWGPTSYEQYF. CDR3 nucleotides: TGCGCCAGCAGCCAAGATGGGTGGGGGCCTACTTCTTACGAGCAGTACTTC.

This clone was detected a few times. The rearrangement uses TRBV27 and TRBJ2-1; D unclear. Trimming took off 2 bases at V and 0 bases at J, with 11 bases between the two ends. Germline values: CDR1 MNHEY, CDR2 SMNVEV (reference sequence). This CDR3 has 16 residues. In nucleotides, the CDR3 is TGTGCCAGCAGTTTACAGGCCATCAGCTCCTACAATGAGCAGTTCTTC. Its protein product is CASSLQAISSYNEQFF.

The CDR3 spells CASSLRLDTSSYEQYF. The CDR3 nucleotides are TGTGCCAGCAGCTTAAGATTGGACACCAGCTCCTACGAGCAGTACTTC. V is TRBV7-8 and J is TRBJ2-7, with TRBD1 as a possible D gene (5 bases). Trimming pared 2 bases from V and 0 bases from J, leaving 14 bases between. In germline, CDR1 is SGHVS, CDR2 FQNEAQ. CDR3 size: 16 residues.

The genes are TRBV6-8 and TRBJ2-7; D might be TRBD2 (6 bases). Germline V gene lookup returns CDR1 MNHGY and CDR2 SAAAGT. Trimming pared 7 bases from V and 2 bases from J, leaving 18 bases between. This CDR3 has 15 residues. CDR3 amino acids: CASTPEGLGTYEQYF. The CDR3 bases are TGTGCCAGCACTCCGGAGGGGCTGGGAACCTACGAGCAGTACTTC.

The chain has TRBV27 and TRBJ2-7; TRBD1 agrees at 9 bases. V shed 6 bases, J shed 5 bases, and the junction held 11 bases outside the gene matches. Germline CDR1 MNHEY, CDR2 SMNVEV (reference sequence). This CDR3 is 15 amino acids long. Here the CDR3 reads CASRDFSGQGHEQYF. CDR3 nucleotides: TGTGCCAGCAGGGACTTTTCGGGACAGGGTCACGAGCAGTACTTC.

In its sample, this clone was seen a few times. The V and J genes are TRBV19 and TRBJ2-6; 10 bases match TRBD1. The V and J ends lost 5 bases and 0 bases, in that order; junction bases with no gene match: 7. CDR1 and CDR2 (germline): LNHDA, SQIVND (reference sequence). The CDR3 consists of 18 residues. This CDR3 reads CASSAATGGGSGANVLTF. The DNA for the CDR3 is TGTGCCAGTAGTGCCGCGACAGGGGGCGGCTCTGGGGCCAACGTCCTGACTTTC. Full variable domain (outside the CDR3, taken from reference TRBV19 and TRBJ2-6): DGGITQSPKYLFRKEGQNVTLSCEQNLNHDAMYWYRQDPGQGLRLIYYSQIVNDFQKGDIAEGYSVSREKKESFPLTVTSAQKNPTAFYLCASSAATGGGSGANVLTFGAGSRLTVL.

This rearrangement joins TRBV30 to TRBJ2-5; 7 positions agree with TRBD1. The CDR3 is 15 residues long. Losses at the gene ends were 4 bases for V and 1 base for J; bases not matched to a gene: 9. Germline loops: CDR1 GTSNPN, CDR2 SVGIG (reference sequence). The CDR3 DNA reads TGTGCCTGGACCCGGACAGGAGCCTTCCAAGAGACCCAGTACTTC. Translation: CAWTRTGAFQETQYF.

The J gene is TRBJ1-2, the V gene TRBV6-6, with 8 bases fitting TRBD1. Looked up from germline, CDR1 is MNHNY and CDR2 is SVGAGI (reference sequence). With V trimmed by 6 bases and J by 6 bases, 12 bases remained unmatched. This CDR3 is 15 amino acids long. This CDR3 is CASSRIGQGSNGYTF. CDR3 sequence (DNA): TGTGCCAGCAGCAGAATCGGACAGGGATCTAATGGCTACACCTTC.

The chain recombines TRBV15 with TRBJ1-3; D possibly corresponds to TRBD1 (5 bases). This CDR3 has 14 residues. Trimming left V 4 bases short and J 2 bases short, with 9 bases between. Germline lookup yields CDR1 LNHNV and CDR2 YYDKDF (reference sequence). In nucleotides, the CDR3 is TGTGCCACCAGCACCAGGGTTACTGGAAACACCATATATTTT. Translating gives CATSTRVTGNTIYF. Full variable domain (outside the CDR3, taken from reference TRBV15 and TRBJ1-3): DAMVIQNPRYQVTQFGKPVTLSCSQTLNHNVMYWYQQKSSQAPKLLFHYYDKDFNNEADTPDNFQSRRPNTSFCFLDIRSPGLGDTAMYLCATSTRVTGNTIYFGEGSWLTVV.

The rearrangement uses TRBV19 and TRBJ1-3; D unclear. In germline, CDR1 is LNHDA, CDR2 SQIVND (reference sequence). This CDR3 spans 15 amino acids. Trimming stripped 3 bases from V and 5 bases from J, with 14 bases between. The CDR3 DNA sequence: TGTGCCAGTAGTATTGAGACTCAACGGAGAAACACCATATATTTT. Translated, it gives CASSIETQRRNTIYF.

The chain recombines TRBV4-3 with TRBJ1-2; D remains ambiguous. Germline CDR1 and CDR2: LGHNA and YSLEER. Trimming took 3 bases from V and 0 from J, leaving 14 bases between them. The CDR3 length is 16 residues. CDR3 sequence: CASSQTWAVSNYGYTF. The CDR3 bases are TGCGCCAGCAGCCAGACCTGGGCAGTATCTAACTATGGCTACACCTTC.

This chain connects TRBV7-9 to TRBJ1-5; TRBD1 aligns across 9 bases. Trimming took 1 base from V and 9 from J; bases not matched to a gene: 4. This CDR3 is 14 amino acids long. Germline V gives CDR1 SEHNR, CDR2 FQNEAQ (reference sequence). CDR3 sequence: CASSLGDRASPQHF. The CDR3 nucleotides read TGTGCCAGCAGCTTAGGGGACAGGGCGTCGCCCCAGCATTTT.

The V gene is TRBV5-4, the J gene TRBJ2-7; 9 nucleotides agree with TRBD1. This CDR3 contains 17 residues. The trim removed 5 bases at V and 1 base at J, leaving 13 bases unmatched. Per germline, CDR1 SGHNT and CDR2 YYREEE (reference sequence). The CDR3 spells CASSSGQGNLRSYEQYF. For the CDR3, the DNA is TGTGCCAGCAGTAGCGGACAGGGGAATTTGAGGTCCTACGAGCAGTACTTC.

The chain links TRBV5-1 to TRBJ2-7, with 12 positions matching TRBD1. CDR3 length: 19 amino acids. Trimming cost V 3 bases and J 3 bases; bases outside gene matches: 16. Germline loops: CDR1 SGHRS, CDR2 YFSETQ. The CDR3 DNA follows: TGCGCCAGCAGCTCACCCCGGGACAGGGGGCGCCAAAAGAACTACGAGCAGTACTTC. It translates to CASSSPRDRGRQKNYEQYF.

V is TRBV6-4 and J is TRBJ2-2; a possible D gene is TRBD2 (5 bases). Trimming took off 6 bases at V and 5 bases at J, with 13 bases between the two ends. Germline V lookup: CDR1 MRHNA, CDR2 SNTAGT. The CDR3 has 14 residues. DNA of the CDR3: TGTGCCAGCAGATTTGAGGGTTCTACCGGGGAGCTGTTTTTT. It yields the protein CASRFEGSTGELFF.

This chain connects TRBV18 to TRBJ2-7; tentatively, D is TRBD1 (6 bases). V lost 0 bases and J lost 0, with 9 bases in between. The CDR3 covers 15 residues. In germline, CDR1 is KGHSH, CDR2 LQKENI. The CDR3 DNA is TGTGCCAGCTCACCACCAGGGGGTAGCTCCTACGAGCAGTACTTC. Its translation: CASSPPGGSSYEQYF.

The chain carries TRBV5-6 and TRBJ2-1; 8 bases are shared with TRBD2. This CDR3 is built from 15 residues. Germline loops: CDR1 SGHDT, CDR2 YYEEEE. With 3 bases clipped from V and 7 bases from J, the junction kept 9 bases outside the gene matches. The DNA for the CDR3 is TGTGCCAGCAGCTCCCAGTCGGGGGGGGCGAATGAGCAGTTCTTC. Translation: CASSSQSGGANEQFF. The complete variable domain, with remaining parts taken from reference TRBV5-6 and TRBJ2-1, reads DAGVTQSPTHLIKTRGQQVTLRCSPKSGHDTVSWYQQALGQGPQFIFQYYEEEERQRGNFPDRFSGHQFPNYSSELNVNALLLGDSALYLCASSSQSGGANEQFFGPGTRLTVL.

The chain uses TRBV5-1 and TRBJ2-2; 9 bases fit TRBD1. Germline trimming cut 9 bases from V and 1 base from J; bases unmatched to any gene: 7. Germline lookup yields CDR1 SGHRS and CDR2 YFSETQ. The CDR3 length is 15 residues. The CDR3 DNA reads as TGCGCCACCTCCAGGACAGGGGAGAACACCGGGGAGCTGTTTTTT. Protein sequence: CATSRTGENTGELFF.

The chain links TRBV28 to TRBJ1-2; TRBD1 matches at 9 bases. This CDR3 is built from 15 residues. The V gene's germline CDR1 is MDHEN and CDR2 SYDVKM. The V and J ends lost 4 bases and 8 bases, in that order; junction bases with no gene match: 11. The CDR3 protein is CASSSFLQGARGYTF. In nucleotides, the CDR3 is TGTGCCAGCAGTTCGTTTTTACAGGGGGCAAGGGGCTACACCTTC.

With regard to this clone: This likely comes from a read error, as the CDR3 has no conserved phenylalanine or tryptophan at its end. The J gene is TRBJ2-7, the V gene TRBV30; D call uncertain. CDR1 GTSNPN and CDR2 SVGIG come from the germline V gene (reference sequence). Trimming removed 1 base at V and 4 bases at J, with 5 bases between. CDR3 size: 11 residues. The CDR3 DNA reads TGTGCCTGGAGTGGAGCGTACGAGCAGTACCTC. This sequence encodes CAWSGAYEQYL.

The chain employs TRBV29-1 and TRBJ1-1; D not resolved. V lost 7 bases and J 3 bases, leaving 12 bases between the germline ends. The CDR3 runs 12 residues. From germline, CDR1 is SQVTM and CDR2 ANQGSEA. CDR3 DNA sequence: TGCAGCGGCTCACAGCGGGACACTGAAGCTTTCTTT. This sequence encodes CSGSQRDTEAFF.

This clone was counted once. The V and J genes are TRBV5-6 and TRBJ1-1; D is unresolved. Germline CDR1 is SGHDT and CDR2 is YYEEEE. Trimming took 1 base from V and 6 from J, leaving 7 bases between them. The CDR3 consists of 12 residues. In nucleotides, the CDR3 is TGTGCCAGCAGCTTGATGGGCGCTGAAGCTTTCTTT. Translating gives CASSLMGAEAFF.